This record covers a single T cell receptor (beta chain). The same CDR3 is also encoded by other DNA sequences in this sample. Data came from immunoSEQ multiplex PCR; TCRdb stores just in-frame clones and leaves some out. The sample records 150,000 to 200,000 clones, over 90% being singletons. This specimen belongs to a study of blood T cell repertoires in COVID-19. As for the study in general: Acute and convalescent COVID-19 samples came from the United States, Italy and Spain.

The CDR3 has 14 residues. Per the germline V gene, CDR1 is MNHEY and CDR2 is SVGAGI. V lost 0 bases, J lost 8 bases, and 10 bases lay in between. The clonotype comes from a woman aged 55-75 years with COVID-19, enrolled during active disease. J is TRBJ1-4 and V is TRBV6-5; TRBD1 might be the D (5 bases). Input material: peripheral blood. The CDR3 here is CASSYSQGNEKLFF. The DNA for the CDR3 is TGTGCCAGCAGTTACTCTCAGGGAAACGAAAAACTGTTTTTT.